This TCR beta chain was recorded in a study of blood T cells in healthy people across ages. Primed by a sample-barcoded 5' primer and a J-beta primer mix, a second PCR proceeded for 7 to 11 cycles. TCRdb itself ran the 5' RACE reads through MiXCR, one entry per CDR3 protein. Of 1.5 million to 2 million distinct CDR3 sequences listed, 28% are singletons. The people who gave samples were healthy Caucasians from Russia, aged roughly 6 to 95. Peripheral blood was drawn, around 9.3 milliliters per donor. The germline CDR1 and CDR2 sequences are LGHNA and YNFKEQ. The CDR3 runs to 14 residues. Trimming stripped 0 bases from V and 3 bases from J, with 7 bases between. Findings of the study overall: There were more naive CD4+ cells and higher diversity in long-lived donors than in aged donors.

The table lists this clonotype with a few counts. Its antigen is not known. The gene calls are TRBV4-2 and TRBJ2-3; D is ambiguous. The source is a young woman in good health. Material for sequencing was blood. In DNA form, the CDR3 reads TGTGCCAGCAGCCAAGAGGGCAAAACAGATACGCAGTATTTT. Translated, it gives CASSQEGKTDTQYF.